The next 3 T cell receptor beta chains were all read from a single sample in a study of T cell responses to AZD1222 COVID-19 vaccine. The repertoire was sequenced with immunoSEQ multiplex PCR; TCRdb's copy has only in-frame clones and lacks some. This sample has 75,000 to 85,000 clones, with over 85% found just once. Sequenced material: peripheral blood, taken on day 0 of AZD1222 vaccination. These receptors were taken from an adult in good health.

The chain is built from TRBV5-5 and TRBJ1-5; TRBD1 is a possible D gene (6 bases). Per germline, CDR1 SGHKS and CDR2 YYEKEE (reference sequence). The ends were cut back, 0 bases at V and 6 bases at J, with 10 bases in the middle. This CDR3 spans 14 amino acids. Here the CDR3 DNA reads TGTGCCAGCAGCTTGGAGGGGGAGGGTCAGCCCCAGCATTTT. It specifies CASSLEGEGQPQHF.

The J gene is TRBJ1-1, the V gene TRBV7-2; D is unresolved. The V end was cut by 4 bases, the J end by 7 bases, with 10 bases between. Germline assignment: CDR1 SGHTA and CDR2 FQGNSA. The length of the CDR3 is 12 residues. CDR3 sequence reads: CASSSDNFEAFF. The CDR3 region has the DNA TGTGCCAGCAGCTCCGACAACTTTGAAGCTTTCTTT.

The V gene is TRBV7-9, the J gene TRBJ2-7, with TRBD1 matching 9 bases. The germline gives CDR1 SEHNR, CDR2 FQNEAQ (reference sequence). The CDR3 length is 13 residues. Unmatched junction bases numbered 3, after V lost 4 bases and J lost 5 bases. In nucleotides, the CDR3 is TGTGCCAGCAGCTCAAGGACAGGGGACGAGCAGTACTTC. Its protein is CASSSRTGDEQYF.